The T cell receptor beta chain described here comes from a study of blood T cell repertoires in COVID-19. The wider study: PBMCs, B-cell-depleted T cells, or T cells provided the cDNA or gDNA that made up the material.

Authors' methods: Cell counts per sample came from amplifying reference gene primers. Some clones are missing from TCRdb's copy, which holds only in-frame ones; the method was immunoSEQ multiplex PCR. The V and J calls and clone size are taken from that table; D and trimming were inferred from the DNA. Found here are about 120,000 clones, approximately 90% of them singletons; the top ten hold 0.95% to 1.5%. From germline, CDR1 is LNHDA and CDR2 SQIVND (reference sequence). The CDR3 contains 12 residues. Unmatched junction bases numbered 4, after V lost 7 bases and J lost 5 bases. This sequence originates from a woman of 80 years or more with acute or convalescent COVID-19. The sample was peripheral blood. The chain links TRBV19 to TRBJ1-1, with TRBD1 matching 7 bases. The CDR3 sequence: CASTTGRTEAFF. The CDR3 nucleotides are TGTGCCAGTACGACAGGGCGGACTGAAGCTTTCTTT.